The 27 T cell receptor beta chains in this list originate from one sample, sequenced in a study of blood T cells in healthy people across ages. A sample-barcoded 5' primer and a J-beta primer mix were used in a second PCR of roughly 6 to 11 cycles. Using its own MiXCR run on the 5' RACE reads, TCRdb lists one record per CDR3 protein. The table has about 1,500,000 distinct CDR3 sequences, roughly 30% seen once. Sequencing input: blood. The receptors stem from a woman in her thirties in good health.

Points on this clonotype: Germline is not matched at one junction end, which may reflect a read error. The J gene is TRBJ1-2, the V gene TRBV14, with D maybe TRBD1 (5 bases). This CDR3 has 15 residues. Germline V gives CDR1 SGHDN, CDR2 FVKESK. This chain's CDR3 is CAGSQPGIGHYGYTF. In DNA, the CDR3 is TGTGCCGGCAGCCAACCAGGGATAGGTCACTATGGCTACACCTTC.

This clonotype was detected many times. The chain links TRBV7-9 to TRBJ2-7; tentative D call: TRBD2 (5 bases). CDR3 length: 13 amino acids. In germline, CDR1 is SEHNR, CDR2 FQNEAQ (reference sequence). The V gene lost 5 bases and the J gene lost 5 bases, with 13 bases spanning the gap. The CDR3: CASSREPPDEQYF. In DNA form, the CDR3 reads TGTGCCAGCAGCCGGGAACCCCCGGACGAGCAGTACTTC.

A few counts support this clonotype. The chain couples TRBV28 to TRBJ2-3; 10 positions match TRBD2. Trimming cost V 2 bases and J 5 bases; bases outside gene matches: 4. This CDR3 is built from 15 residues. Germline values: CDR1 MDHEN, CDR2 SYDVKM. CDR3 DNA: TGTGCCAGCAGTTTAGGGGGACTAGCGATAGATACGCAGTATTTT. Protein sequence: CASSLGGLAIDTQYF.

This clonotype turned up a few times. J is TRBJ2-1 and V is TRBV18; D not resolved. CDR1 is KGHSH and CDR2 is LQKENI in the germline V gene. The CDR3 runs to 13 residues. Trimming removed 0 bases from V and 6 bases from J, with 6 bases in between. CDR3: CASSPPGCNEQFF. The CDR3 DNA reads TGTGCCAGCTCACCACCGGGGTGCAATGAGCAGTTCTTC.

There are a few counts of this clonotype. This chain joins TRBV7-6 and TRBJ1-2; 9 nucleotides align to TRBD1. CDR3 length: 14 residues. Germline values: CDR1 SGHVS, CDR2 FNYEAQ. V shed 3 bases, J shed 6 bases, and the junction held 5 bases outside the gene matches. The CDR3 is CASSFVTGGDGYTF. CDR3 bases: TGTGCCAGCAGCTTCGTAACAGGGGGCGATGGCTACACCTTC.

This clonotype showed up just once. The chain links TRBV20-1 to TRBJ1-3, with D possibly matching TRBD1 (5 bases). CDR3 size: 13 residues. Germline CDR1 and CDR2: DFQATT and SNEGSKA (reference sequence). V was pared by 3 bases and J by 2 bases, with 8 bases between. In nucleotides, the CDR3 is TGCAGTGCTAGGATAGGGGCTGGAAACACCATATATTTT. Amino acids: CSARIGAGNTIYF.

A few counts support this clonotype. The chain recombines TRBV30 with TRBJ2-5; D is tentatively TRBD1 or TRBD2 (5 bases each). The CDR3 has 13 amino acids. V lost 0 bases and J 7 bases, leaving 12 bases between the germline ends. Germline V gene sequence: CDR1 GTSNPN, CDR2 SVGIG (reference sequence). The CDR3 DNA reads as TGTGCCTGGAGTGTAGTCCGGGGCAGGACCCAGTACTTC. Translated: CAWSVVRGRTQYF.

This clonotype appeared a few times. This chain links TRBV11-2 with TRBJ2-7; 7 positions agree with TRBD2. The CDR3 has 16 amino acids. The junction had 13 bases not matched to a gene; V was cut back by 6 bases and J by 2 bases. Germline-derived CDR1 and CDR2 are SGHAT and FQNNGV. CDR3 amino acids: CASRPVGTSATYEQYF. The DNA for the CDR3 is TGTGCCAGCAGGCCTGTGGGAACTAGCGCGACCTACGAGCAGTACTTC. The full variable domain, in which reference TRBV11-2 and TRBJ2-7 provide the parts outside the CDR3, is EAGVAQSPRYKIIEKRQSVAFWCNPISGHATLYWYQQILGQGPKLLIQFQNNGVVDDSQLPKDRFSAERLKGVDSTLKIQPAKLEDSAVYLCASRPVGTSATYEQYFGPGTRLTVT.

This clonotype was picked up a small number of times. Germline is not matched at one junction end, which may reflect a read error. The rearrangement joins TRBV6-5 to TRBJ2-3; 11 bases fit TRBD2. Germline V gives CDR1 MNHEY, CDR2 SVGAGI. The CDR3 loop spans 18 amino acids. In DNA form, the CDR3 reads TGTACCAGCAGTTACTCGTCGACTAGCGGGGATCTCACAGATACGCAGTATTTT. Encoded protein: CTSSYSSTSGDLTDTQYF.

Concerning this clonotype itself: One junction end disagrees with the germline gene, perhaps due to a read error. The rearrangement links TRBV28 to TRBJ2-6, with 9 bases aligning to TRBD1. This CDR3 has 18 residues. The germline V gene encodes CDR1 MDHEN and CDR2 SYDVKM. This CDR3 is CTSSPRTGARSGANVLTF. CDR3 sequence (DNA): TGTACCAGCAGTCCGCGGACAGGGGCCCGCTCTGGGGCCAACGTCCTGACTTTC. The full variable domain, its missing parts supplied by reference TRBV28 and TRBJ2-6, is DVKVTQSSRYLVKRTGEKVFLECVQDMDHENMFWYRQDPGLGLRLIYFSYDVKMKEKGDIPEGYSVSREKKERFSLILESASTNQTSMYLCTSSPRTGARSGANVLTFGAGSRLTVL.

J is TRBJ1-6 and V is TRBV24-1; 7 bases match TRBD1. CDR3 length: 15 residues. CDR1 is KGHDR and CDR2 is SFDVKD in the germline V gene. J lost 6 bases, V lost 6 bases, and 7 bases had no gene match. As DNA, the CDR3 is TGTGCCACCAGTCTACCCGGACAGGTTAATTCACCCCTCCACTTT. It codes for CATSLPGQVNSPLHF.

The gene calls are TRBV20-1 and TRBJ2-7; no firm D call. Germline CDR1 reads DFQATT; CDR2 reads SNEGSKA (reference sequence). The CDR3 contains 14 residues. Trimming removed 4 bases at V and 0 bases at J, with 13 bases between. CDR3 bases: TGCAGTGCTATCCAGCCGAGGAACTCCTACGAGCAGTACTTC. It is translated as CSAIQPRNSYEQYF.

This clonotype was counted ten times or more. This rearrangement joins TRBV29-1 to TRBJ2-5; D gene uncertain. The CDR3 runs 10 residues. The ends were cut back, 1 base at V and 4 bases at J, with 1 base in the middle. In germline, CDR1 is SQVTM, CDR2 ANQGSEA. The CDR3: CSVEAETQYF. CDR3 DNA sequence: TGCAGCGTTGAAGCAGAGACCCAGTACTTC.

A single count supports this clonotype. This chain links TRBV20-1 with TRBJ2-7; D gene ambiguous. The length of the CDR3 is 11 residues. The germline V gene has CDR1 DFQATT and CDR2 SNEGSKA (reference sequence). Between the trimmed V and J ends, which lost 5 bases and 4 bases, there was a span of 9 bases. CDR3 coding DNA: TGCAGTGCTGCTGACCCGTACGAGCAGTACTTC. Residues: CSAADPYEQYF.

The chain combines TRBV20-1 with TRBJ2-4; D call uncertain. Germline V lookup: CDR1 DFQATT, CDR2 SNEGSKA (reference sequence). The CDR3 sequence is 15 residues long. V gave up 3 bases and J gave up 2 bases, with 14 bases separating them. CDR3 residues: CSASLGYGTKNIQYF. The CDR3 coding sequence is TGCAGTGCTAGTCTGGGGTATGGAACCAAAAACATTCAGTACTTC.

This clonotype was recorded a few times. The chain is built from TRBV10-3 and TRBJ2-7, with 9 nucleotides matching TRBD1. CDR3 length: 14 residues. Germline assignment: CDR1 ENHRY and CDR2 SYGVKD. Unmatched junction bases numbered 5, after V lost 4 bases and J lost 4 bases. The chain's CDR3 is CAISVGTGTYEQYF. The CDR3 DNA reads as TGTGCCATCAGTGTGGGGACAGGGACGTACGAGCAGTACTTC.

This clonotype was observed many times. The chain employs TRBV20-1 and TRBJ2-4; D gene ambiguous. The CDR3 is made up of 13 amino acids. The germline CDR1 and CDR2 sequences are DFQATT and SNEGSKA (reference sequence). V lost 3 bases and J lost 1, with 7 bases in between. The CDR3 here is CSARAFAKNIQYF. The CDR3, as DNA: TGCAGTGCTAGGGCCTTTGCCAAAAACATTCAGTACTTC.

This chain connects TRBV12-3 or TRBV12-4 to TRBJ1-1; D not resolved. V shed 3 bases and J shed 4 bases, with 12 bases lying between them. The CDR3 extends over 14 amino acids. The CDR3 DNA reads TGTGCCAGCAGTTTCCCCGGGGTCGGCACTGAAGCTTTCTTT. Protein: CASSFPGVGTEAFF.

Note on this clonotype: Germline is not matched at one junction end, which may reflect a read error. This chain uses TRBV3-1 with TRBJ1-2; the D is unclear. Looked up from germline, CDR1 is LGHDT and CDR2 is YNNKEL (reference sequence). The CDR3 covers 12 residues. The CDR3 coding sequence is TGTGCCAGCAACCAACGGGAACGGGACTACACCTTC. Amino acids: CASNQRERDYTF. The variable domain in full, with the rest retrieved from reference TRBV3-1 and TRBJ1-2, is DTAVSQTPKYLVTQMGNDKSIKCEQNLGHDTMYWYKQDSKKFLKIMFSYNNKELIINETVPNRFSPKSPDKAHLNLHINSLELGDSAVYFCASNQRERDYTFGSGTRLTVV.

V is TRBV5-1 and J is TRBJ2-5; 9 bases fit TRBD2. Per the germline V gene, CDR1 is SGHRS and CDR2 is YFSETQ. The CDR3 sequence is 15 residues long. The J segment lost 0 bases and the V segment lost 4 bases, leaving 4 bases of the junction unmatched. The CDR3 region has the DNA TGCGCCAGCAGCGGAAGCGGGGGGTACCAAGAGACCCAGTACTTC. It encodes CASSGSGGYQETQYF.

V usage is TRBV5-1 and J usage is TRBJ2-5; D may match TRBD1 or TRBD2 (5 bases each). The germline V and J ends were trimmed by 0 bases and 4 bases, with 16 bases remaining between them. The germline V gene has CDR1 SGHRS and CDR2 YFSETQ. CDR3 length: 16 amino acids. The CDR3 sequence is CASSLGHAGGGETQYF. As DNA, the CDR3 is TGCGCCAGCAGCTTGGGACATGCGGGTGGGGGAGAGACCCAGTACTTC.

The rearrangement links TRBV15 to TRBJ1-5; TRBD1 is a possible D gene (6 bases). The CDR3 runs 16 residues. Germline values: CDR1 LNHNV, CDR2 YYDKDF (reference sequence). V lost 1 base and J 7 bases, leaving 17 bases between the germline ends. In DNA form, the CDR3 reads TGTGCCACCAGCAGAGTGCAGGGGAGGGAAGGACAGCCCCAGCATTTT. This encodes CATSRVQGREGQPQHF. The full variable domain, its missing parts supplied by reference TRBV15 and TRBJ1-5, is DAMVIQNPRYQVTQFGKPVTLSCSQTLNHNVMYWYQQKSSQAPKLLFHYYDKDFNNEADTPDNFQSRRPNTSFCFLDIRSPGLGDTAMYLCATSRVQGREGQPQHFGDGTRLSIL.

This chain links TRBV29-1 with TRBJ2-7; D ambiguous. The germline V gene has CDR1 SQVTM and CDR2 ANQGSEA. The germline V and J ends were trimmed by 0 bases and 12 bases, with 9 bases remaining between them. This CDR3 is built from 10 residues. Here the CDR3 reads CSVEDEFTYF. The CDR3 bases are TGCAGCGTTGAAGATGAATTTACGTACTTC.

V and J are TRBV12-3 or TRBV12-4 and TRBJ2-2; TRBD1 matches at 7 bases. J gave up 5 bases and V 7 bases, and 7 bases lay outside the gene matches. This CDR3 spans 14 amino acids. CDR3 region: CASNTGVFTGELFF. In DNA, the CDR3 is TGTGCCAGCAACACAGGGGTATTTACCGGGGAGCTGTTTTTT.

Regarding this clonotype: Its ends do not fully match the called genes, so a read error is possible. The chain joins TRBV2 to TRBJ1-2; D gene ambiguous. CDR1 and CDR2 from the germline V gene are SNHLY and FYNNEI. The CDR3 totals 15 residues. The CDR3 protein is CASSELTDPNYGYTF. DNA of the CDR3: TGTGCCAGTAGTGAATTAACGGACCCTAACTATGGCTACACCTTC.

The chain joins TRBV24-1 to TRBJ2-1; 10 bases line up with TRBD2. The end of the DNA is better explained by TRBJ2-7, so the J call may be wrong. Germline loops: CDR1 KGHDR, CDR2 SFDVKD. The CDR3 has 17 residues. In DNA, the CDR3 is TGTGCCACCAGTGATTTGCCTAGCGGGAGCTCCTACAATGAGCAGTACTTC. Translated, it gives CATSDLPSGSSYNEQYF.

V is TRBV5-6 and J is TRBJ2-5, with 12 bases lining up with TRBD1. The CDR3 consists of 14 residues. Germline-derived CDR1 and CDR2 are SGHDT and YYEEEE. J was trimmed by 6 bases and V by 3 bases; bases with no gene match: 3. This CDR3 is CASSSRDRGQTQYF. The CDR3 nucleotides read TGTGCCAGCAGCTCCCGGGACAGGGGGCAGACCCAGTACTTC.